The next 8 T cell receptor beta chains were all read from a single sample in a study of radiotherapy plus CTLA-4 blockade in lung cancer. Some clones are missing from TCRdb's copy, which holds only in-frame ones; the method was immunoSEQ multiplex PCR. The data contain approximately 40,000 clones, 65% to 90% of them singletons. Source: peripheral blood, taken from a patient treated with radiotherapy plus ipilimumab. The receptors originated from a human donor with non-small cell lung cancer whose response to radiotherapy plus ipilimumab could not be evaluated.

The rearrangement joins TRBV28 to TRBJ1-2; the D gene is possibly TRBD1 (5 bases). The length of the CDR3 is 15 residues. Deletions cut 7 bases from V and 2 bases from J, with 17 bases between. Germline lookup yields CDR1 MDHEN and CDR2 SYDVKM. CDR3: CASKLMGEENYGYTF. CDR3 DNA: TGTGCCAGCAAACTGATGGGGGAGGAAAACTATGGCTACACCTTC.

The V and J genes are TRBV29-1 and TRBJ2-1, with D tentatively TRBD2 (5 bases). V lost 6 bases, J lost 7 bases, and 10 bases lay in between. The CDR3 totals 11 residues. CDR1 and CDR2 from the germline V gene are SQVTM and ANQGSEA. The CDR3 DNA reads TGCAGCGTACGGGGTGGGAATGAGCAGTTCTTC. This encodes CSVRGGNEQFF.

This clone turned up a few times. CDR3 DNA: TGTGCCAGCTTACAGGACTCTGGAAACACCATATATTTT. As protein: CASLQDSGNTIYF. The chain links TRBV2 to TRBJ1-3; D possibly corresponds to TRBD1 (5 bases). V dropped 8 bases and J dropped 0 bases, with 8 bases sitting between them. The CDR3 runs to 13 residues. CDR1 and CDR2 from the germline V gene are SNHLY and FYNNEI.

The V and J genes are TRBV6-6 and TRBJ1-2; D might be TRBD1 (5 bases). This CDR3 contains 14 residues. Germline V gives CDR1 MNHNY, CDR2 SVGAGI (reference sequence). Trimming pared 2 bases from V and 3 bases from J, leaving 10 bases between. Here the CDR3 DNA reads TGTGCCAGCAGTTACGAGGACACCCACTATGGCTACACCTTC. It encodes CASSYEDTHYGYTF.

The CDR3 DNA reads as TGTGCCAGCAGCCCTGGGCAGGGAAATTCTTTGGCCCAGTACTTC. It translates to CASSPGQGNSLAQYF. The chain carries TRBV7-9 and TRBJ2-5; weak D call: TRBD1 (5 bases). This CDR3 comprises 15 residues. Germline V lookup: CDR1 SEHNR, CDR2 FQNEAQ (reference sequence). The V gene lost 5 bases and the J gene lost 9 bases, with 22 bases spanning the gap.

In its sample, this clone was seen a few times. The chain recombines TRBV7-9 with TRBJ2-1, with 9 bases that match TRBD1. The CDR3 totals 14 residues. Germline V gene lookup returns CDR1 SEHNR and CDR2 FQNEAQ (reference sequence). The V and J ends lost 5 bases and 5 bases, in that order; junction bases with no gene match: 4. CDR3 nucleotides: TGTGCCAGCAGCCGGGACAGGGCCAACAATGAGCAGTTCTTC. This sequence encodes CASSRDRANNEQFF.

This clone was counted a few times. The chain employs TRBV4-3 and TRBJ2-1; possible D gene TRBD1, 5 bases. V dropped 4 bases and J dropped 4 bases, with 14 bases sitting between them. Germline assignment: CDR1 LGHNA and CDR2 YSLEER. The CDR3 is made up of 15 amino acids. The CDR3 DNA follows: TGCGCCAGCAGCCCAAGTAGGGGATCGTACAATGAGCAGTTCTTC. Amino acid sequence: CASSPSRGSYNEQFF.

This sequence joins TRBV7-2 and TRBJ1-5, with D possibly being TRBD1 (5 bases). CDR3 length: 16 amino acids. The ends were cut back, 1 base at V and 4 bases at J, with 14 bases in the middle. CDR1 and CDR2 from the germline V gene are SGHTA and FQGNSA. In nucleotides, the CDR3 is TGTGCCAGCAGCTTAGGGGTCTTAGGGGCTAATCAGCCCCAGCATTTT. The encoded protein is CASSLGVLGANQPQHF.